These T cell receptor beta chains were read from a single sample in a study of blood T cell repertoires in COVID-19. Data came from immunoSEQ multiplex PCR; TCRdb stores just in-frame clones and leaves some out. Of over 250,000 clones listed, roughly 80% were seen once; the top ten hold around 10%. Sequenced: peripheral blood. Every receptor here comes from a woman in her fifties or sixties who had recovered from COVID-19. Each CDR3 is given with its conserved first and last residue. The D gene is left open where the match is weak. Clone size, where shown, is once, few, many, or a class for clones that have expanded.

TGTGCCAGCTCAGTGGGTGCAGCGACCACCTACGAGCAGTACTTC CASSVGAATTYEQYF TRBV2 . . TRBJ2-7
TGTGCCAGCAGCGCTAAACCTCACGGTCCCGGCACTGAAGCTTTCTTT CASSAKPHGPGTEAFF TRBV9 . . TRBJ1-1
TGTGCCAGCAGCTTGGCGGGAGGGCCCGGGGAGCTGTTTTTT CASSLAGGPGELFF TRBV5-4 TRBD2 . TRBJ2-2
TGTGCCAGCAGCTTAGGGAGGACCGCGAACACCGGGGAGCTGTTTTTT CASSLGRTANTGELFF TRBV7-7 . once TRBJ2-2
TGTGCCAGCAGCATACCCGACAGGGCGAGTGAGCAGTTCTTC CASSIPDRASEQFF TRBV6-6 TRBD1 . TRBJ2-1
TGTGCCAGCAGTTTCGGGGTGAGCTCCTACGAGCAGTACTTC CASSFGVSSYEQYF TRBV27 . . TRBJ2-7
TGTGCCAGCGCCTTTAGAAGCTACGAGCAGTACTTC CASAFRSYEQYF TRBV28 . . TRBJ2-7
TGTGCCAGCAGCTTAGATCCTCAGCTAACAGCAACTAATGAAAAACTGTTTTTT CASSLDPQLTATNEKLFF TRBV7-6 . . TRBJ1-4
TGCAGTGCCTTTAGGGACAGTAATGAAAAACTGTTTTTT CSAFRDSNEKLFF TRBV29-1 TRBD1 . TRBJ1-4
TGTGCCAGCAGCTTCGTAGGGGGACGAGAGACCCAGTACTTC CASSFVGGRETQYF TRBV5-4 . once TRBJ2-5
TGTGCCAGCAGCTTAGCGCAAGTGGGACTCTCTGGAAACACCATATATTTT CASSLAQVGLSGNTIYF TRBV7-2 . . TRBJ1-3
TGTGCCAGCAGCCAAGTGGGGACAGGGGACACTGAAGCTTTCTTT CASSQVGTGDTEAFF TRBV3-1/TRBV3-2 TRBD1 . TRBJ1-1
TGTGCCAGCAGCTTGGGCGGGGACGCCCCCTACAATGAGCAGTTCTTC CASSLGGDAPYNEQFF TRBV5-4 . . TRBJ2-1
TGTGCCAGCAGGGGGAGGGCCGCAAATGAGCAGTTCTTC CASRGRAANEQFF TRBV6-5 TRBD2 . TRBJ2-1
TGTGCCAGCAGGCTGGACAGGGCCAGCTCCTACGAGCAGTACTTC CASRLDRASSYEQYF TRBV2 TRBD1 . TRBJ2-7
TGTGCCAGCAATCTCCTTTATAGCAATCAGCCCCAGCATTTT CASNLLYSNQPQHF TRBV28 . . TRBJ1-5
TGTGCCAGCAGTAAACGGGGACAGGGAGAACACTATGGCTACACCTTC CASSKRGQGEHYGYTF TRBV6-2/TRBV6-3 TRBD1 once TRBJ1-2
TGTGCCAGTAGTATAGGGGACAGAGGTATCAATGAGCAGTTCTTC CASSIGDRGINEQFF TRBV19 TRBD1 . TRBJ2-1
TGTGCCAGCACCTCCTTGATAGCGGGGAGGAACACAGATACGCAGTATTTT CASTSLIAGRNTDTQYF TRBV28 TRBD2 . TRBJ2-3
TGTGCCAGCAGCCCGGACAGGAGAGAGACCCAGTACTTC CASSPDRRETQYF TRBV7-2 TRBD1 few TRBJ2-5
TGTGCCAGCAGCTTAACGGGACTCCTCGAGCAGTACTTC CASSLTGLLEQYF TRBV6-5 . . TRBJ2-7
TGCAGTGCTAGTTCTCGCGCCGGTTGGGGCGGCTACACCTTC CSASSRAGWGGYTF TRBV20-1 . . TRBJ1-2
TGTGCCAGCAGCCACCGAGGAGGCGAGACCCAGTACTTC CASSHRGGETQYF TRBV3-1/TRBV3-2 . . TRBJ2-5
TGTGCCAGCAGTTCGGGTGGTGGGGGCACGCAAGAGACCCAGTACTTC CASSSGGGGTQETQYF TRBV6-2/TRBV6-3 . . TRBJ2-5
TGTGCCAGCAGCTTATACACAGGGAACGAGCAGTACTTC CASSLYTGNEQYF TRBV7-2 . few TRBJ2-7
TGTGCCAGCAGTTGGGGGGACAGCTCCTACAATGAGCAGTTCTTC CASSWGDSSYNEQFF TRBV6-2/TRBV6-3 . . TRBJ2-1
TGTGCCAGCAGCCTTAGCGGGGGGGCCCAAGAGACCCAGTACTTC CASSLSGGAQETQYF TRBV4-2 TRBD2 . TRBJ2-5
TGTGCCAGCAGCCTACACGGGGGGCTCGACTACGAGCAGTACTTC CASSLHGGLDYEQYF TRBV6-5 . few TRBJ2-7
TGTGCCAGCAGCTTAAGAGCGGCTAGCGGGGAGTTCGAGCAGTACTTC CASSLRAASGEFEQYF TRBV7-9 TRBD2 . TRBJ2-7
TGTGCCAGCAGCTCGACCTCCGGGACAACCGAAAAACTGTTTTTT CASSSTSGTTEKLFF TRBV5-4 . . TRBJ1-4
TGTGCCAGCAGCCAAGAAAGTGCGGACAGTTTCTACGAGCAGTACTTC CASSQESADSFYEQYF TRBV4-2 . . TRBJ2-7
TGTGCCAGCAGTCTCACTGAATACAATGAGCAGTTCTTC CASSLTEYNEQFF TRBV7-7 . . TRBJ2-1
TGTGCCACCAGAGCGGACAGGGTGGATGCAGATACGCAGTATTTT CATRADRVDADTQYF TRBV24-1 TRBD1 . TRBJ2-3
TGTGCCAGCAGCCAAGACGGCTACGAGCAGTACTTC CASSQDGYEQYF TRBV3-1/TRBV3-2 . . TRBJ2-7
TGTGCCAGCAGCCCCGGGATCTGGGGGCAGGGCTACACCTTC CASSPGIWGQGYTF TRBV27 . . TRBJ1-2
TGTGCCAGCAGCCAGAACCCTATCCGTGAGCAGTTCTTC CASSQNPIREQFF TRBV3-1/TRBV3-2 . . TRBJ2-1
TGTGCCAGCAGCTTAGCTAACAATCCCCGCGAGCAGTACTTC CASSLANNPREQYF TRBV7-6 . once TRBJ2-7
TGTGCCAGCTCACCACAAGGGGGCGGCGAGCAGTACTTC CASSPQGGGEQYF TRBV18 TRBD1 few TRBJ2-7
TGTGCCAGCAGCTTAAGGACAGGGAGCGCCGGGGAGCTGTTTTTT CASSLRTGSAGELFF TRBV7-2 TRBD1 . TRBJ2-2
TGCAGCGTTGAGACCGGGACAGGGCTATACGAGCAGTACTTC CSVETGTGLYEQYF TRBV29-1 TRBD1 . TRBJ2-7
TGTGCCAGCAGCTTAGGGACAGGGCCGCCTACGCAGTATTTT CASSLGTGPPTQYF TRBV7-9 TRBD1 few TRBJ2-3
TGTGCCAGCAGACGGACAGGACCCTACGAGCAGTACTTC CASRRTGPYEQYF TRBV6-5 TRBD1 . TRBJ2-7
TGTGCCAGCAGCGGCCCGACTAGCGGGGCTGGAGATACGCAGTATTTT CASSGPTSGAGDTQYF TRBV7-9 TRBD2 . TRBJ2-3
TGTGCCAGCGGCCACGGACAGGGGAACCATCAGCCCCAGCATTTT CASGHGQGNHQPQHF TRBV28 TRBD1 . TRBJ1-5
TGTGCCAGCAGCGTAGTCGAGGGGGCAGATACGCAGTATTTT CASSVVEGADTQYF TRBV9 . . TRBJ2-3
TGTGCCAGTAGTATGCGACAGAGTGGTGGAAAACTGTTTTTT CASSMRQSGGKLFF TRBV19 . . TRBJ1-4
TGTGCCAGCAGCTTAGGAGCGGGGGGGCTATCAGATACGCAGTATTTT CASSLGAGGLSDTQYF TRBV7-6 TRBD2 . TRBJ2-3
TGTGCCAGCTCACCGACCGGGTCTGGGGCCAACGTCCTGACTTTC CASSPTGSGANVLTF TRBV18 . . TRBJ2-6
TGTGCCAGCAGTTACAGGACAGGGTTCAATCAGCCCCAGCATTTT CASSYRTGFNQPQHF TRBV6-5 TRBD1 . TRBJ1-5
TGCGCCAGCAGCCAAGATCCGGGTTTCTATAATTCACCCCTCCACTTT CASSQDPGFYNSPLHF TRBV4-3 . once TRBJ1-6
TGTGCCAGCAGCACCCAGTACAGGGCTGGAAACACCATATATTTT CASSTQYRAGNTIYF TRBV21-1 . . TRBJ1-3
TGCGCCAGCAGCCAAGATGCAGGGGCATCAGATACGCAGTATTTT CASSQDAGASDTQYF TRBV4-1 . . TRBJ2-3
TGTGCCAGCAGCTTAGTGCTGGGACAGGGCGGCTATGGCTACACCTTC CASSLVLGQGGYGYTF TRBV7-2 TRBD1 . TRBJ1-2